This T cell receptor (beta chain) was observed in a study of blood T cell repertoires in COVID-19. The J segment lost 7 bases and the V segment lost 4 bases, leaving 5 bases of the junction unmatched. This CDR3 is built from 13 residues. CDR1 and CDR2 (germline): KGHSH, LQKENI. Sequencing was performed with immunoSEQ multiplex PCR; in TCRdb, only in-frame clones are kept and a portion is missing. Of around 250,000 clones listed, over 70% are singletons. The sequenced sample was peripheral blood. This rearrangement joins TRBV18 to TRBJ1-2; 8 bases fit TRBD1. The TCR originated in a man at least 80 years old with acute or convalescent COVID-19. CDR3 sequence reads: CASSRSDRVGYTF. CDR3 bases: TGTGCCAGCTCACGCTCGGACAGGGTTGGCTACACCTTC.